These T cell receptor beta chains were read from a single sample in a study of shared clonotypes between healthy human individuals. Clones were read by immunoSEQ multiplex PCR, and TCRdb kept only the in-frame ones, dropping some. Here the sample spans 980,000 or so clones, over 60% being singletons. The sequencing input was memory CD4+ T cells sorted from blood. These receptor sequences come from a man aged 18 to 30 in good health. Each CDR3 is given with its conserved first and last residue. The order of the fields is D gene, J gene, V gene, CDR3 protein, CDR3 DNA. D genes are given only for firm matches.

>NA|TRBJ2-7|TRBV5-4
CASSLKGTGEQYF
TGTGCCAGCAGCTTGAAGGGAACGGGCGAGCAGTACTTC
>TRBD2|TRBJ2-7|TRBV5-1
CASSRTSGTSYEQYF
TGCGCCAGCAGCCGGACTAGCGGGACCTCCTACGAGCAGTACTTC
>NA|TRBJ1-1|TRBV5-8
CASSLHQGYTEAFF
TGTGCCAGCAGCTTACACCAGGGGTACACTGAAGCTTTCTTT
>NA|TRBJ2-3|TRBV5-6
CASSFWQFSTDTQYF
TGTGCCAGCAGCTTCTGGCAGTTTAGCACAGATACGCAGTATTTT
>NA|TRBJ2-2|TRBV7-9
CASSLGFQANTGELFF
TGTGCCAGCAGCTTAGGCTTCCAGGCCAACACCGGGGAGCTGTTTTTT
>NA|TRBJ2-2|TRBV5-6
CASEGVTGELFF
TGTGCCAGCGAAGGGGTCACCGGGGAGCTGTTTTTT
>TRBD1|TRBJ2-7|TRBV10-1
CASSHRGTDEQYF
TGCGCCAGCAGCCACAGGGGGACGGACGAGCAGTACTTC
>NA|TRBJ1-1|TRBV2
CASSGALIMNTEAFF
TGTGCCAGCAGCGGGGCGCTCATAATGAACACTGAAGCTTTCTTT
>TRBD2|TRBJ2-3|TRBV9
CASSVGRTSGSTDTQYF
TGTGCCAGCAGCGTAGGCAGGACTAGCGGGAGCACAGATACGCAGTATTTT
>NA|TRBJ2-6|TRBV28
CASSPGWSLNSGANVLTF
TGTGCCAGCAGTCCAGGGTGGTCACTGAACTCTGGGGCCAACGTCCTGACTTTC